A selection of T cell receptor beta chains follows, all from one sample in a study of blood T cell repertoires in COVID-19. Measured with immunoSEQ multiplex PCR; TCRdb has only the in-frame clones, and not every one. The sample carries 250,000 or so clones, 75% to 90% recorded once. Sequencing used peripheral blood. These receptors originate from a man aged 30-40 years with active or convalescent COVID-19. CDR3s include the opening cysteine and the closing phenylalanine or tryptophan. D genes are given only for firm matches. Some rows have no size entry. The others give once, few or many, or a class for an expanded clone.

len	v_gene	j_gene	d_gene	abundance	CDR3aa	CDR3nt
13	TRBV5-1	TRBJ2-2	TRBD1	few	CASSWTGSGELFF	TGCGCCAGCAGCTGGACAGGGTCCGGGGAGCTGTTTTTT
13	TRBV4-3	TRBJ1-2	-	once	CASSDWGVGGYTF	TGCGCCAGCTCGGATTGGGGGGTGGGTGGCTACACCTTC
15	TRBV12-5	TRBJ2-1	TRBD1	-	CASGEGQGRTNEQFF	TGTGCTAGTGGTGAAGGACAGGGCCGGACCAATGAGCAGTTCTTC
14	TRBV7-2	TRBJ1-4	TRBD1	-	CASTPDRGNEKLFF	TGTGCCAGCACCCCGGACAGGGGTAATGAAAAACTGTTTTTT
15	TRBV5-4	TRBJ2-5	TRBD2	-	CASSLGTSGVETQYF	TGTGCCAGCAGCCTCGGGACTAGCGGGGTTGAGACCCAGTACTTC
13	TRBV6-2/TRBV6-3	TRBJ1-2	-	-	CASSYEGRSGYTF	TGTGCCAGCAGTTACGAAGGGAGGAGTGGCTACACCTTC
14	TRBV30	TRBJ1-1	-	-	CAWISPQGRAEAFF	TGTGCCTGGATAAGCCCCCAAGGGAGGGCTGAAGCTTTCTTT
14	TRBV30	TRBJ1-2	-	-	CAWKETGNYYGYTF	TGTGCCTGGAAAGAGACAGGTAACTACTATGGCTACACCTTC
13	TRBV5-8	TRBJ2-3	-	-	CASKRRNQDTQYF	TGTGCCAGCAAGAGGAGGAATCAAGATACGCAGTATTTT
14	TRBV7-2	TRBJ1-2	-	-	CASSTVRENYGYTF	TGTGCCAGCAGCACGGTGAGGGAGAACTATGGCTACACCTTC
13	TRBV29-1	TRBJ2-2	TRBD1	-	CSAGTGSSGELFF	TGCAGCGCCGGGACAGGGAGCTCCGGGGAGCTGTTTTTT
17	TRBV11-3	TRBJ1-3	-	-	CASSLGGSGDAGNTIYF	TGTGCCAGCAGCTTAGGAGGTTCGGGGGACGCTGGAAACACCATATATTTT
14	TRBV12-5	TRBJ1-4	-	-	CASGTGLVNEKLFF	TGTGCTAGTGGTACGGGACTGGTGAATGAAAAACTGTTTTTT
16	TRBV10-3	TRBJ2-3	TRBD1	-	CAISESGQGATDTQYF	TGTGCCATCAGTGAGTCTGGACAGGGGGCAACAGATACGCAGTATTTT
13	TRBV12-3/TRBV12-4	TRBJ2-7	-	-	CASSSGNSYEQYF	TGTGCCAGCAGTTCCGGGAACTCCTACGAGCAGTACTTC
14	TRBV9	TRBJ1-6	-	-	CASSVTQSDSPLHF	TGTGCCAGCAGCGTAACACAGTCGGATTCACCCCTCCACTTT
15	TRBV19	TRBJ1-3	-	once	CASNKWLAPGNTIYF	TGTGCCAGTAATAAGTGGTTGGCTCCCGGAAACACCATATATTTT
13	TRBV3-1/TRBV3-2	TRBJ1-2	-	-	CASTEGRGYGYTF	TGTGCCAGCACCGAGGGGAGGGGGTATGGCTACACCTTC
15	TRBV4-1	TRBJ1-4	-	-	CASSQLGGTNEKLFF	TGCGCCAGCAGCCAGTTGGGGGGAACTAATGAAAAACTGTTTTTT
15	TRBV6-2/TRBV6-3	TRBJ2-1	TRBD2	-	CASSYPAGGGNEQFF	TGTGCCAGCAGTTACCCGGCGGGGGGGGGTAATGAGCAGTTCTTC
15	TRBV4-3	TRBJ2-7	TRBD1	-	CASSPRDRSSYEQYF	TGCGCCAGCAGCCCTCGGGACAGGAGCTCCTACGAGCAGTACTTC
14	TRBV7-2	TRBJ2-7	-	-	CASSPNAPPNEQYF	TGTGCCAGCAGCCCAAACGCCCCTCCTAACGAGCAGTACTTC
14	TRBV3-1/TRBV3-2	TRBJ2-5	-	-	CASSQEGPRETQYF	TGTGCCAGCAGCCAAGAGGGGCCCCGGGAGACCCAGTACTTC
13	TRBV25-1	TRBJ2-7	-	few	CASSDPLNYEQYF	TGTGCCAGCAGTGACCCACTAAACTACGAGCAGTACTTC
16	TRBV6-5	TRBJ1-2	TRBD1	-	CASSYLPAGQGYGYTF	TGTGCCAGCAGTTACCTTCCCGCGGGACAGGGTTATGGCTACACCTTC
16	TRBV7-3	TRBJ2-3	-	-	CASSFRGVGQGDTQYF	TGTGCCAGCAGCTTTCGCGGGGTAGGGCAGGGAGATACGCAGTATTTT
14	TRBV7-2	TRBJ1-3	-	-	CASTPVNSGNTIYF	TGTGCCAGCACCCCCGTTAACTCTGGAAACACCATATATTTT
15	TRBV7-8	TRBJ2-7	TRBD2	once	CASSLEAGANYEQYF	TGTGCCAGCAGCTTAGAAGCGGGGGCGAACTACGAGCAGTACTTC
18	TRBV19	TRBJ1-5	TRBD1	-	CASTILGTGENSNQPQHF	TGTGCCAGCACAATACTCGGGACAGGGGAAAATAGCAATCAGCCCCAGCATTTT
12	TRBV6-6	TRBJ2-3	-	-	CASSYEAARQYF	TGTGCCAGCAGTTACGAGGCGGCCAGGCAGTATTTT
15	TRBV9	TRBJ2-1	-	-	CASSVVEGAGGEQFF	TGTGCCAGCAGCGTAGTAGAGGGGGCGGGAGGTGAGCAGTTCTTC
16	TRBV7-6	TRBJ1-3	TRBD1	-	CASSLDRQGFGNTIYF	TGTGCCAGCAGCTTAGATCGACAGGGCTTTGGAAACACCATATATTTT
15	TRBV3-1/TRBV3-2	TRBJ2-5	TRBD2	-	CASSHTSGGVETQYF	TGTGCCAGCAGCCACACTAGCGGGGGGGTTGAGACCCAGTACTTC
16	TRBV4-2	TRBJ1-3	TRBD1	-	CASSQDLGQAGNTIYF	TGTGCCAGCAGCCAAGATTTGGGACAGGCTGGAAACACCATATATTTT
15	TRBV5-4	TRBJ1-2	-	-	CASSLRGSRNYGYTF	TGTGCCAGCAGCTTAAGAGGCAGCCGGAACTATGGCTACACCTTC
12	TRBV3-1/TRBV3-2	TRBJ2-7	-	-	CASGQGVYEQYF	TGTGCCAGCGGGCAGGGTGTCTACGAGCAGTACTTC
13	TRBV24-1	TRBJ2-3	TRBD1	-	CATSRQGTDTQYF	TGTGCCACCAGTCGACAGGGAACAGATACGCAGTATTTT
13	TRBV3-1/TRBV3-2	TRBJ1-1	-	once	CASSQGGGTEAFF	TGTGCCAGCAGCCAAGGAGGAGGAACTGAAGCTTTCTTT
15	TRBV4-2	TRBJ2-7	TRBD2	-	CASSQEMAGRGVQYF	TGTGCCAGCAGCCAGGAGATGGCGGGGCGGGGGGTACAGTACTTC
12	TRBV11-2	TRBJ1-6	-	-	CASSSENSPLHF	TGTGCCAGCAGCTCGGAGAATTCACCCCTCCACTTT
15	TRBV5-5	TRBJ1-1	TRBD1	-	CASSFAGTGHTEAFF	TGTGCCAGCAGCTTTGCCGGGACAGGTCACACTGAAGCTTTCTTT
14	TRBV5-8	TRBJ1-4	TRBD1	few	CASSSGTGGEKLFF	TGTGCCAGCAGCTCGGGGACAGGGGGAGAAAAACTGTTTTTT
15	TRBV19	TRBJ1-5	-	once	CASSIAQGNNQPQHF	TGTGCCAGTAGTATAGCCCAGGGGAACAATCAGCCCCAGCATTTT
15	TRBV4-2	TRBJ1-1	TRBD1	-	CASSRLQGLNTEAFF	TGTGCCAGCAGCCGACTACAGGGGCTCAACACTGAAGCTTTCTTT
16	TRBV3-1/TRBV3-2	TRBJ1-2	TRBD1	-	CASSQDGQGSYYGYTF	TGTGCCAGCAGCCAAGATGGACAGGGAAGCTACTATGGCTACACCTTC
14	TRBV2	TRBJ2-7	TRBD1	-	CASSADRGAYEQYF	TGTGCCAGCAGTGCGGACAGGGGCGCCTACGAGCAGTACTTC
16	TRBV7-8	TRBJ1-6	TRBD1	-	CASSLALGGSLSPLHF	TGTGCCAGCAGCTTAGCGCTAGGGGGCAGTCTTTCACCCCTCCACTTT
13	TRBV6-5	TRBJ1-2	-	few	CASRGQFNYGYTF	TGTGCCAGCAGAGGACAGTTTAACTATGGCTACACCTTC
17	TRBV5-6	TRBJ1-4	-	-	CASSLFARRSTNEKLFF	TGTGCCAGCAGCTTGTTTGCCAGAAGATCGACTAATGAAAAACTGTTTTTT
14	TRBV6-2/TRBV6-3	TRBJ2-2	TRBD1	few	CASSYSTGQRELFF	TGTGCCAGCAGTTACTCGACGGGACAGCGGGAGCTGTTTTTT
16	TRBV21-1	TRBJ2-5	-	-	CASSKVGGPYQETQYF	TGTGCCAGCAGCAAAGTCGGGGGACCCTATCAAGAGACCCAGTACTTC
15	TRBV15	TRBJ2-5	-	-	CATSVRRGVKETQYF	TGTGCCACCAGCGTCCGGAGGGGTGTTAAAGAGACCCAGTACTTC
20	TRBV29-1	TRBJ2-1	TRBD2	-	CKGRTSGGSLDPQSYNEQFF	TGCAAGGGCAGAACTAGCGGGGGGTCCCTCGATCCGCAGTCCTACAATGAGCAGTTCTTC
16	TRBV7-8	TRBJ2-3	TRBD2	-	CASSDPLAGPQGTQYF	TGTGCCAGCAGCGACCCACTAGCGGGGCCGCAGGGTACGCAGTATTTT
12	TRBV12-3/TRBV12-4	TRBJ1-1	-	-	CASTGHGTEAFF	TGTGCCAGCACCGGTCACGGCACTGAAGCTTTCTTT